This T cell receptor (beta chain) came from a study of blood T cell repertoires in COVID-19. Overall study context: Researchers got acute and convalescent COVID-19 samples from the United States, Italy and Spain. PBMCs, B-cell-depleted T cells, or T cells were the source of the cDNA or gDNA that made up the material.

Original data processing: How many nucleated cells were present was estimated from reference gene primer amplification. Only in-frame clones appear in the TCRdb table, and some are missing; sequencing was by immunoSEQ multiplex PCR. Clone size and V and J calls were adopted from that table, with D and trimming inferred from the DNA. The data contain some 130,000 clones, approximately 90% of them seen just once; the ten biggest clones take up roughly 4.3%. Deletions cut 1 base from V and 4 bases from J, with 9 bases between. This CDR3 has 14 amino acids. From germline, CDR1 is SGHDT and CDR2 YYEEEE. The TCR was taken from a man in his fifties or sixties with COVID-19, enrolled during active disease. V is TRBV5-6 and J is TRBJ1-5; the D gene is possibly TRBD1 (5 bases). Sample: peripheral blood. CDR3 region: CASSLLGPNQPQHF. The CDR3, as DNA: TGTGCCAGCAGCTTGTTGGGGCCAAATCAGCCCCAGCATTTT. Combining the CDR3 with reference TRBV5-6 and TRBJ1-5 gives the whole variable domain DAGVTQSPTHLIKTRGQQVTLRCSPKSGHDTVSWYQQALGQGPQFIFQYYEEEERQRGNFPDRFSGHQFPNYSSELNVNALLLGDSALYLCASSLLGPNQPQHFGDGTRLSIL.